A few counts support the clone carrying this TCR beta chain. Antigen specificity is unknown. This sample stems from a study of vaccination and CD4 T cells after COVID-19. The study sequenced cultured CD4+ T cell DNA using the Oncomine TCR Beta short-read assay. TCRdb reanalysed the PCR reads using MiXCR and keeps one entry per CDR3 protein. The sample contains 7,000 to 10,000 distinct CDR3 sequences, approximately 51% of which appear only once. Findings and limits, study-wide: Detection of a median around 85% of reactive clones in convalescent patients was confined to the period after vaccination.

The germline V gene has CDR1 ENHRY and CDR2 SYGVKD. The V and J ends lost 4 bases and 0 bases, in that order; junction bases with no gene match: 2. CDR3 length: 14 amino acids. Treatment here: approximately 10-day PBMC culture with coronavirus spike peptide pools or control peptides (ViraFEST assay). It was before the COVID-19 pandemic (2011-2018) that the unexposed donor's CD4+ T cells were collected. SARS-CoV-2 S/N and four cold-coronavirus spikes were used to probe unexposed-donor CD4+ T cells, cells permitting. The rearrangement links TRBV10-3 to TRBJ2-5; 7 bases align to TRBD1. The sample taken for sequencing was CD4+ T cells from blood, cultured in vitro. This TCR derives from a human donor in good health. CDR3 loop: CAISAGTDQETQYF. DNA of the CDR3: TGTGCCATCAGTGCGGGGACAGACCAAGAGACCCAGTACTTC.